A selection of T cell receptor beta chains follows, all from one sample in a study of blood T cells in healthy people across ages. TCRdb processed the 5' RACE reads anew with MiXCR; each CDR3 protein has one entry. The data hold hundreds of thousands of distinct CDR3 sequences, with approximately 25% observed a single time. Another study also made use of these data, one on T cells of mothers and their children.

The sequencing sample was made of blood. The receptors stem from a boy between 10 and 17 years old in good health. Both conserved end residues are part of each CDR3. The D gene is left open where the match is weak. Size tells how often a clone was seen (once, few, many) or the class of an expanded clone, and some rows leave it out.

j_call v_call d_call clone_size cdr3_aa cdr3_nt
TRBJ2-1 TRBV7-2 TRBD2 few CASSSSGGNNEQFF TGTGCCAGCAGCTCTAGCGGGGGAAACAATGAGCAGTTCTTC
TRBJ2-6 TRBV11-3 - - CASTRPSGANVLTF TGTGCCAGCACCCGACCCTCTGGGGCCAACGTCCTGACTTTC
TRBJ1-2 TRBV5-1 TRBD1 few CACSLGTGENYGYTF TGCGCCTGCAGCCTCGGGACAGGGGAGAACTATGGCTACACCTTC
TRBJ2-7 TRBV5-5 TRBD1 - CASSSGQGATWGSYEQYF TGTGCCAGCAGCTCGGGACAGGGGGCTACATGGGGATCCTACGAGCAGTACTTC
TRBJ2-1 TRBV27 - - CASSLSGYNERFF TGTGCCAGCAGTTTATCCGGGTACAATGAGCGGTTCTTC
TRBJ2-3 TRBV10-3 - - CAIMGDTDTQYF TGTGCCATCATGGGGGACACAGATACGCAGTATTTT
TRBJ1-2 TRBV6-2/TRBV6-3 - - CASSDGLSAYGYTF TGTGCCAGCAGCGACGGACTGTCAGCGTATGGCTACACCTTC
TRBJ1-3 TRBV5-6 - - CASSLDGLNTIHF TGTGCCAGCAGCTTGGACGGCTTAAACACCATACATTTT
TRBJ1-4 TRBV11-2 - - CASSLGGGFNEKLFF TGTGCCAGCAGCTTAGGTGGGGGTTTTAATGAAAAACTGTTTTTT
TRBJ2-7 TRBV25-1 - - CASSPGGGALSYEQYF TGTGCCAGCAGTCCAGGAGGGGGGGCCTTAAGCTACGAGCAGTACTTC
TRBJ2-1 TRBV9 - few CASSQGSPYNEQFF TGTGCCAGCAGCCAGGGGTCCCCGTACAATGAGCAGTTCTTC
TRBJ2-1 TRBV9 - - CASRPRIPGQKSSEYNEQFF TGTGCCAGCAGGCCCCGTATCCCGGGACAAAAGTCCTCCGAGTACAATGAGCAGTTCTTC
TRBJ2-1 TRBV14 - - CASSQESGGTYNEQFF TGTGCCAGCAGCCAAGAATCTGGCGGGACCTACAATGAGCAGTTCTTC
TRBJ2-1 TRBV19 - - CASSMWPSEEQFF TGTGCCAGTAGTATGTGGCCGAGCGAGGAGCAGTTCTTC
TRBJ1-6 TRBV6-1 TRBD1 few CASVRQGVNSPLHF TGTGCCAGCGTCCGACAGGGGGTTAATTCACCCCTCCACTTT
TRBJ2-5 TRBV15 - - CATSREKGEEQYF TGTGCCACCAGCAGAGAAAAAGGGGAAGAGCAGTACTTC
TRBJ2-5 TRBV6-2/TRBV6-3 TRBD2 - CASSWTSGGIEETQYF TGTGCCAGCAGTTGGACTAGCGGGGGGATCGAAGAGACCCAGTACTTC
TRBJ2-7 TRBV4-3 - - CASSQARTSYEQYF TGCGCCAGCAGCCAAGCTCGCACCTCCTACGAGCAGTACTTC
TRBJ2-5 TRBV5-1 - - CASSLEGNQETQYF TGCGCCAGCAGCTTGGAGGGAAACCAAGAGACCCAGTACTTC
TRBJ1-4 TRBV7-2 - - CASSLEGGIEKLFF TGTGCCAGCAGCTTAGAAGGGGGGATTGAAAAACTGTTTTTT
TRBJ2-7 TRBV4-1 TRBD1 - CASSQEPGQGPYEQYF TGCGCCAGCAGCCAAGAGCCCGGACAGGGGCCCTACGAGCAGTACTTC
TRBJ2-1 TRBV29-1 TRBD2 few CSTILAAEWEQFF TGCAGCACGATACTAGCGGCAGAATGGGAGCAGTTCTTC
TRBJ2-6 TRBV3-1 - - CASSQVPGANVLTF TGTGCCAGCAGCCAAGTCCCTGGGGCCAACGTCCTGACTTTC
TRBJ2-7 TRBV3-1 TRBD2 - CASSRTSGGVSSYEQYF TGTGCCAGCAGTCGGACTAGCGGGGGCGTTAGCTCCTACGAGCAGTACTTC
TRBJ1-1 TRBV4-1 - - CASSQEGRMNTEAFF TGCGCCAGCAGCCAAGAGGGGAGAATGAACACTGAAGCTTTCTTT
TRBJ2-7 TRBV28 - few CASSEQGWYSF TGTGCCAGCAGTGAACAGGGCTGGTACTCCTTC
TRBJ2-7 TRBV29-1 TRBD1 few CSVGDRGLGSHEQYF TGCAGCGTGGGGGACAGGGGCTTGGGTTCTCACGAGCAGTACTTC
TRBJ1-3 TRBV5-1 - - CASSFGDTIYF TGCGCCAGCAGCTTCGGGGACACCATATATTTT
TRBJ2-5 TRBV11-2 - - CASSLGFSNGQYF TGTGCCAGCAGCTTAGGGTTCTCGAACGGGCAGTACTTC
TRBJ2-1 TRBV12-3/TRBV12-4 - - CASSAPLNEQFF TGTGCCAGCAGCGCCCCCCTAAATGAGCAGTTCTTC
TRBJ2-7 TRBV20-1 TRBD2 few CSARDNPLVAGGYEQYF TGCAGTGCTAGAGATAACCCTCTCGTAGCGGGAGGGTACGAGCAGTACTTC
TRBJ2-7 TRBV27 - - CASSLSPSGIPSYEQYF TGTGCCAGCAGTTTATCCCCCAGCGGAATACCCTCCTACGAGCAGTACTTC
TRBJ1-4 TRBV12-5 TRBD1 few CASGLGTAATNEKLFF TGTGCTAGTGGTCTGGGGACAGCTGCAACTAATGAAAAACTGTTTTTT